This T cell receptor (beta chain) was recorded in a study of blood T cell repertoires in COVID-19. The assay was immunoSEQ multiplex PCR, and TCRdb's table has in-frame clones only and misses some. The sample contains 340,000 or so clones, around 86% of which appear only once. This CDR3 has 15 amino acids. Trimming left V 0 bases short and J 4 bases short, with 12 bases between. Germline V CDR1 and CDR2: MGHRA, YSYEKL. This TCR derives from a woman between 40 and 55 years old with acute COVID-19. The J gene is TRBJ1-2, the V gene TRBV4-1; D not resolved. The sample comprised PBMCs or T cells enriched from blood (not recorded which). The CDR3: CASSQDFAQIYGYTF. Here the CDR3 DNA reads TGCGCCAGCAGCCAAGATTTTGCACAGATCTATGGCTACACCTTC.